This is a list of T cell receptor beta chains from one sample in a study of blood T cells in healthy people across ages. MiXCR, run by TCRdb on the 5' RACE reads, gives a single entry per CDR3 protein. In the table there are approximately 1,700,000 distinct CDR3 sequences, around 40% of which are singletons. The sequenced material came from blood. These receptors were obtained from a human donor in good health. The CDR3 runs from the conserved cysteine through the conserved F or W. The D gene is left open where the match is weak. Clone size appears in some rows only: once, few, many, or a class for an expanded clone.

J | size | D | V | DNA | CDR3
TRBJ1-4 | few | - | TRBV12-3/TRBV12-4 | TGTGCCAGCAGGATGAGGGGGACGACCGAAAAACTGTTTTTT | CASRMRGTTEKLFF
TRBJ1-2 | - | TRBD1 | TRBV4-1 | TGCGCCAGCAGCCAGAAGACAGGGAATGGCTACACCTTC | CASSQKTGNGYTF
TRBJ2-3 | - | - | TRBV12-3/TRBV12-4 | TGTGCCAGCAGTTTACCCTTAGAGAGTAGCACAGATACGCAGTATTTT | CASSLPLESSTDTQYF
TRBJ1-1 | - | - | TRBV20-1 | TGCAGTGCTCCAGACAGGCAGAACACTGAAGCTTTCTTT | CSAPDRQNTEAFF
TRBJ2-7 | few | - | TRBV7-2 | TGTGCCAGCAGCTTAAAACGGAGGGGGCCAGATTACGAGCAGTACTTC | CASSLKRRGPDYEQYF
TRBJ2-1 | few | - | TRBV11-1 | TGTGCCAGCAGCTTAGAAATAGCCAGAGAGCAGTTCTTC | CASSLEIAREQFF
TRBJ2-1 | few | - | TRBV20-1 | TGCAGTGCACAGGTCCCGGGGAGCTCCTACAATGAGCAGTTCTTC | CSAQVPGSSYNEQFF
TRBJ2-5 | few | - | TRBV7-2 | TGTGCCAGCAGCTCCCTGCGGTTGGAGACCCAGTACTTC | CASSSLRLETQYF
TRBJ2-7 | - | TRBD1 | TRBV20-1 | TGCAGTGCTAGAGATCCGGGACAGGGGGGGTACGAGCAGTACTTC | CSARDPGQGGYEQYF
TRBJ2-7 | few | - | TRBV7-2 | TGTGCCAGCAGCTTAGATTCTTTAGCTTTGACACCACAGTACTTC | CASSLDSLALTPQYF
TRBJ1-2 | - | - | TRBV24-1 | TGTGCCACTAGTGACCAAGGGTTTCCCAGTGGCTACACCTTC | CATSDQGFPSGYTF
TRBJ1-1 | - | - | TRBV11-2 | TGTGCCAGCAGCTTAATTGAGGCAGCTGAAGCTTTCTTT | CASSLIEAAEAFF
TRBJ2-5 | - | - | TRBV29-1 | TGCAGCGTGGACACTTTAGGGGAGACCCAGTACTTC | CSVDTLGETQYF
TRBJ2-1 | - | - | TRBV3-1 | TGTGCCAGCAGCCCAAACGTAGCGGAGAGAAACAATGAGCAGTTCTTC | CASSPNVAERNNEQFF
TRBJ2-7 | few | - | TRBV20-1 | TGCAGTGCTAGTTCAGCCTCCTACGAGCAGTACTTC | CSASSASYEQYF
TRBJ1-3 | - | TRBD1 | TRBV7-9 | TGTGCCAGCAGCTTAGCCTCAGGACAGGTGCGAGACACCATATATTTT | CASSLASGQVRDTIYF
TRBJ2-3 | few | - | TRBV18 | TGTGCCAGCTCACGGAGAGGGGATTTTCTCACAGATACGCAGTATTTT | CASSRRGDFLTDTQYF
TRBJ2-5 | - | - | TRBV20-1 | TGCAGTGCCCCGGAGCTGGTTAGGGAAGAGACCCAGTACTTC | CSAPELVREETQYF
TRBJ2-5 | once | TRBD1 | TRBV29-1 | TGCAGCGTCAGGGGGCGACAGGGAGATTTTAGGGCCCAGTACTTC | CSVRGRQGDFRAQYF
TRBJ2-2 | few | - | TRBV6-5 | TGTGCCAGCAGCCCCCGCGAAGGGTGGGGCGGGGAGCTGTTTTTT | CASSPREGWGGELFF
TRBJ1-2 | few | - | TRBV15 | TGTGCCACCAGCTCCGGGCCCAACTATGGCTACACCTTC | CATSSGPNYGYTF
TRBJ2-7 | few | TRBD1 | TRBV24-1 | TGTGCCACCAGTGATTTCGGGGACAGGGACGAGCAGTACTTC | CATSDFGDRDEQYF
TRBJ2-3 | - | - | TRBV10-3 | TGTGCCATCAGAGACGGCGAAGGAACAGATACGCAGTATTTT | CAIRDGEGTDTQYF
TRBJ1-2 | - | - | TRBV7-3 | TGTGCCAGCAGCCTATCCGTATCCGTCGCTAACCATGGCTACACCTTC | CASSLSVSVANHGYTF
TRBJ1-1 | - | - | TRBV5-1 | TGCGCCAGCAGCGTGTTCACGGGGCAGAACACTGAAGCTTTCTTT | CASSVFTGQNTEAFF
TRBJ1-1 | - | TRBD1 | TRBV20-1 | TGCAGTGCTAGAGCGTCAGGACAGGGTGAAACTGAAGCTTTCTTT | CSARASGQGETEAFF
TRBJ2-1 | - | TRBD1 | TRBV3-1 | TGTGCCAGCAGCCAAGAGCACACCGGGACAGGGCCTTACAATGAGCAGTTCTTC | CASSQEHTGTGPYNEQFF
TRBJ1-2 | once | - | TRBV6-2/TRBV6-3 | TGTGCCAGCACCGATTGGGGCATCTTCTACACCTTC | CASTDWGIFYTF
TRBJ1-5 | - | - | TRBV7-2 | TGTGCCAGCAGCTTAGTTTACGGGGGCAATCAGCCCCAGCATTTT | CASSLVYGGNQPQHF
TRBJ2-7 | - | TRBD2 | TRBV5-6 | TGTGCCAACAGCTTGATGGCTAGCGGAAAATACGAGCAGTACTTC | CANSLMASGKYEQYF